This T cell receptor (beta chain) was profiled in a study of cytomegalovirus exposure and HLA in healthy donors. Clones were sequenced by immunoSEQ multiplex PCR, and TCRdb holds only the in-frame ones, with some missing. The table records 170,000 or so clones, about four fifths of them present only once. The donors were part of the validation cohort, which consisted of over a hundred subjects and was separate from the first cohort of 666 subjects. J was trimmed by 3 bases and V by 4 bases; bases with no gene match: 8. CDR1 is MGHRA and CDR2 is YSYEKL in the germline V gene. The CDR3 contains 15 residues.

The sample taken for sequencing was PBMCs. V usage is TRBV4-1 and J usage is TRBJ2-7; 8 nucleotides match TRBD1. The sequence was collected from a woman aged 18-29 years in good health and CMV-seropositive. This CDR3 is CASSLLTGARYEQYF. The CDR3 DNA is TGCGCCAGCAGCCTACTGACAGGGGCCCGCTACGAGCAGTACTTC.